The 13 T cell receptor beta chains listed next were all sequenced from one sample in a study of blood T cell repertoires in COVID-19. Data came from immunoSEQ multiplex PCR; TCRdb stores just in-frame clones and leaves some out. The table has about 220,000 clones, 80% to 85% seen once. The source material was peripheral blood. The receptors here all came from a woman in her 70s with COVID-19, enrolled during active disease.

This clone was recorded a few times. The chain joins TRBV3-1 (or the pseudogene TRBV3-2) to TRBJ2-1; unclear D gene. The CDR3 consists of 13 residues. Germline V gives CDR1 LGHDT, CDR2 YNNKEL (reference sequence). Deletions cut 1 base from V and 9 bases from J, with 10 bases between. The CDR3 DNA reads as TGTGCCAGCAGCCAAGGGTCTAGAATTGAGCAGTTCTTC. Translating it yields CASSQGSRIEQFF.

The chain employs TRBV28 and TRBJ1-2; TRBD1 might be the D (5 bases). Germline CDR1 and CDR2: MDHEN and SYDVKM. V dropped 7 bases and J dropped 4 bases, with 16 bases sitting between them. The CDR3 has 14 residues. Written as DNA, the CDR3 is TGTGCCAGCATAGGGCAGGGAACTTCCTATGGCTACACCTTC. This translates into CASIGQGTSYGYTF.

CDR3 coding DNA: TGTGCCAGCAGCCGCTGGACAGGGGTGAGAGATGAGCAGTTCTTC. Encoded protein: CASSRWTGVRDEQFF. The chain recombines TRBV7-2 with TRBJ2-1; 9 bases fit TRBD1. The CDR3 covers 15 residues. Germline V lookup: CDR1 SGHTA, CDR2 FQGNSA. Trimming removed 5 bases from V and 8 bases from J; junction bases left unmatched: 10.

The chain couples TRBV27 to TRBJ2-7; 10 nucleotides match TRBD2. The CDR3 is 15 amino acids. Germline CDR1 and CDR2: MNHEY and SMNVEV (reference sequence). Trimming cost V 3 bases and J 6 bases; bases outside gene matches: 8. In DNA form, the CDR3 reads TGTGCCAGCAGTTTCCGAGCGGGAGGGCCCTCCGAGCAGTACTTC. Protein product: CASSFRAGGPSEQYF.

In its sample, this clone was seen once. The V call is TRBV28, the J call TRBJ1-5; tentatively, D is TRBD1 (5 bases). The CDR3 has 12 amino acids. The V gene lost 11 bases and the J gene lost 4 bases, with 12 bases spanning the gap. The V gene's germline CDR1 is MDHEN and CDR2 SYDVKM. DNA of the CDR3: TGTGCCGCGGGACCCGTGAATCAGCCCCAGCATTTT. The encoded protein is CAAGPVNQPQHF.

The chain recombines TRBV11-2 with TRBJ2-1; D is uncertain. In germline, CDR1 is SGHAT, CDR2 FQNNGV. The CDR3 length is 13 residues. The V end was cut by 1 base, the J end by 3 bases, with 4 bases between. Here the CDR3 reads CASSLGNYNEQFF. The CDR3 DNA follows: TGTGCCAGCAGCTTAGGTAACTACAATGAGCAGTTCTTC.

J is TRBJ2-7 and V is TRBV3-1 (or the pseudogene TRBV3-2), with 7 nucleotides matching TRBD1. CDR3 length: 19 residues. The V gene end was trimmed by 4 bases and the J gene end by 2 bases; junction bases not matched to a gene: 20. Germline CDR1 reads LGHDT; CDR2 reads YNNKEL (reference sequence). CDR3 bases: TGTGCCAGCAGCCCCGACCGAACGGGACAGTCCATCTTGACCTACGAGCAGTACTTC. Translation: CASSPDRTGQSILTYEQYF.

DNA for the CDR3: TGTGCCATCAGTGAGTCGACGGGAGCAGTAAATGAGCAGTTCTTC. It specifies CAISESTGAVNEQFF. The J gene is TRBJ2-1, the V gene TRBV10-3, with D tentatively TRBD2 (6 bases). The germline gives CDR1 ENHRY, CDR2 SYGVKD. The CDR3 loop spans 15 amino acids. The ends were cut back, 0 bases at V and 7 bases at J, with 13 bases in the middle.

The chain couples TRBV6-2 or TRBV6-3 to TRBJ1-1; D is possibly TRBD1 (5 bases). V lost 6 bases and J lost 0, with 11 bases in between. The CDR3 has 14 amino acids. CDR1 MNHEY and CDR2 SVGEGT come from the germline V gene. The CDR3 is CASSDRAVNTEAFF. The CDR3 region has the DNA TGTGCCAGCAGCGACAGAGCTGTGAACACTGAAGCTTTCTTT.

The CDR3 nucleotides read TGTGCCAGCTCAGAAAGACAGGGGGCAATCGGTGCAGATACGCAGTATTTT. It codes for CASSERQGAIGADTQYF. V is TRBV18 and J is TRBJ2-3; TRBD1 matches at 10 bases. The CDR3 runs to 17 residues. Germline CDR1 KGHSH, CDR2 LQKENI. Germline trimming cut 5 bases from V and 4 bases from J; bases unmatched to any gene: 12.

The chain recombines TRBV12-3 or TRBV12-4 with TRBJ2-7, with unresolved D. Trimming removed 6 bases at V and 0 bases at J, with 9 bases between. The CDR3 consists of 13 residues. The CDR3 sequence is CASSNTGSYEQYF. CDR3 sequence (DNA): TGTGCCAGCAGCAACACGGGCTCCTACGAGCAGTACTTC.

The J gene is TRBJ2-1, the V gene TRBV3-1 (or the pseudogene TRBV3-2), with 7 bases identical to TRBD2. V lost 5 bases, J lost 2 bases, and 12 bases stayed unmatched. Germline V gene sequence: CDR1 LGHDT, CDR2 YNNKEL (reference sequence). This CDR3 has 17 residues. The CDR3 DNA is TGTGCCAGCAGCGACCGGGGTGCGGGAGACCCCTACAATGAGCAGTTCTTC. It is translated as CASSDRGAGDPYNEQFF.

V gene TRBV28 combines with J gene TRBJ2-2; TRBD1 agrees at 7 bases. This CDR3 region has 15 residues. The junction had 8 bases not matched to a gene; V was cut back by 4 bases and J by 6 bases. The germline CDR1 and CDR2 sequences are MDHEN and SYDVKM. The CDR3 reads CASSSRDRAAGELFF. The CDR3 nucleotides are TGTGCCAGCAGTTCCCGTGACAGGGCCGCCGGGGAGCTGTTTTTT.